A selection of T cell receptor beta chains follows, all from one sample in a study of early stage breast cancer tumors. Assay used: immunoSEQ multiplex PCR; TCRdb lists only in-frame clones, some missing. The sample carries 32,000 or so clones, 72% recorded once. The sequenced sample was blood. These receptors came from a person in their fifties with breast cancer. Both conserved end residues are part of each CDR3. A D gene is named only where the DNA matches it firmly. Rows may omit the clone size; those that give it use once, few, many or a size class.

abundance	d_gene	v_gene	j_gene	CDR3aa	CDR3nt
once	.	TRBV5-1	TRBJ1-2	CASSGPSPDYGYTF	TGCGCCAGCAGCGGTCCCTCCCCGGACTATGGCTACACCTTC
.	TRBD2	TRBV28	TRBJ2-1	CASNAGGFPYNEQFF	TGTGCCAGCAATGCGGGAGGTTTTCCCTACAATGAGCAGTTCTTC
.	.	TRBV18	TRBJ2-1	CASSPGQSSYNEQFF	TGTGCCAGCTCACCCGGACAGTCCTCCTACAATGAGCAGTTCTTC
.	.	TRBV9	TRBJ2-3	CASTRTVTSTDTQYF	TGTGCCAGCACACGAACAGTAACTAGCACAGATACGCAGTATTTT
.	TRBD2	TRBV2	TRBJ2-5	CASSAWTSGRETQYF	TGTGCCAGCAGTGCGTGGACTAGCGGGAGGGAGACCCAGTACTTC
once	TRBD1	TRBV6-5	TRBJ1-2	CASRADRGRLYGYTF	TGTGCCAGCAGGGCCGACAGGGGGCGTCTCTATGGCTACACCTTC
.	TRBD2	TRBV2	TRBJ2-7	CASRLREHEQYF	TGTGCCAGCAGGTTGCGGGAGCACGAGCAGTACTTC
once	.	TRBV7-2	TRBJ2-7	CASSLGPFGDYEQYF	TGTGCCAGCAGCTTAGGACCTTTTGGAGATTACGAGCAGTACTTC
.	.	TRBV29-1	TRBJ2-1	CSAPSETREQFF	TGCAGCGCCCCCTCCGAGACTAGAGAGCAGTTCTTC
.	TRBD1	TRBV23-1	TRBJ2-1	CASNGTAYNEQFF	TGCGCCAGCAACGGGACAGCCTACAATGAGCAGTTCTTC
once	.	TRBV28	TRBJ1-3	CATRAGGVDTIYF	TGTGCCACCCGAGCGGGGGGTGTGGACACCATATATTTT
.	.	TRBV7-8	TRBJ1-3	CASSPDRTGNTIYF	TGTGCCAGCAGCCCGGACAGAACTGGAAACACCATATATTTT
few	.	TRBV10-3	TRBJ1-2	CAISESRAGYTF	TGTGCCATCAGTGAGTCCCGGGCTGGCTACACCTTC
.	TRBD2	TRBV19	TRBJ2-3	CASSGGRSSTDTQYF	TGTGCCAGTAGTGGCGGGAGGTCTAGCACAGATACGCAGTATTTT
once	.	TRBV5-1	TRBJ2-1	CASSWGGADNEQFF	TGCGCCAGCAGCTGGGGGGGGGCAGACAATGAGCAGTTCTTC
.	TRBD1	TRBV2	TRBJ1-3	CASSATGNGNTIYF	TGTGCCAGCAGTGCGACAGGGAATGGAAACACCATATATTTT
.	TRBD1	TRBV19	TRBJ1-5	CASSQDRGVSQPQHF	TGTGCCAGTAGTCAGGACAGGGGAGTGTCTCAGCCCCAGCATTTT
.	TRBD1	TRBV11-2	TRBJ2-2	CASSNRGGNTGELFF	TGTGCCAGCAGCAACAGGGGCGGAAACACCGGGGAGCTGTTTTTT
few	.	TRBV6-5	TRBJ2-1	CASSRNVLPYNEQFF	TGTGCCAGCAGTCGAAACGTGCTCCCCTACAATGAGCAGTTCTTC
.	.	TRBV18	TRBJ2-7	CASSPLHSSHEQYF	TGTGCCAGCTCACCTCTCCACAGCAGCCACGAGCAGTACTTC
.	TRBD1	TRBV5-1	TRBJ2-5	CASSDLTGSETQYF	TGCGCCAGCAGCGACCTGACAGGGAGTGAGACCCAGTACTTC
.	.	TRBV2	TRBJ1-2	CASSDPQDGYTF	TGTGCCAGCAGTGACCCACAAGATGGCTACACCTTC
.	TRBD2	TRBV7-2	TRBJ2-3	CASSLGSGRSDTQYF	TGTGCCAGCAGCTTAGGAAGCGGGAGATCAGATACGCAGTATTTT
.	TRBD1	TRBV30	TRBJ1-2	CAWSRGQGGYGYTF	TGTGCCTGGAGTAGAGGACAGGGGGGCTATGGCTACACCTTC
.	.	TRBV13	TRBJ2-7	CASSYLPSYEQYF	TGTGCCAGCAGTTACTTACCGTCCTACGAGCAGTACTTC
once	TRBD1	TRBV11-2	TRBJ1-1	CASSLTGVTRNTEAFF	TGTGCCAGCAGCCTGACAGGGGTAACAAGGAACACTGAAGCTTTCTTT
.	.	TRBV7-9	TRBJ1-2	CASSFRDSYGYTF	TGTGCCAGCAGCTTCAGGGACTCCTATGGCTACACCTTC
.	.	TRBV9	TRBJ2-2	CASSVRRDSGNTGELFF	TGTGCCAGCAGCGTAAGACGGGACTCCGGGAACACCGGGGAGCTGTTTTTT
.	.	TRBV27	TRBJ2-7	CASSLRQPYEQYF	TGTGCCAGCAGTTTGCGGCAGCCCTACGAGCAGTACTTC
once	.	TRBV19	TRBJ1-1	CASSGGHSNTEAFF	TGTGCCAGTAGCGGGGGACACTCGAACACTGAAGCTTTCTTT
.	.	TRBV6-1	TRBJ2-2	CASSGQSTGELFF	TGTGCCAGCAGTGGACAGTCCACCGGGGAGCTGTTTTTT
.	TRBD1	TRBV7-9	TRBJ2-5	CASSSGTVEETQYF	TGTGCCAGCAGTTCCGGGACAGTTGAAGAGACCCAGTACTTC
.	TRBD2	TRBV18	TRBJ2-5	CASSLLAGAMGETQYF	TGTGCCAGCTCACTTCTAGCGGGAGCAATGGGGGAGACCCAGTACTTC
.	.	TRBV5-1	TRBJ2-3	CASSLSGLSTQYF	TGCGCCAGCAGCTTGTCTGGCCTGAGTACGCAGTATTTT
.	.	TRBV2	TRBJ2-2	CASSDMGRGNGELFF	TGTGCCAGCAGTGACATGGGTAGGGGTAACGGGGAGCTGTTTTTT
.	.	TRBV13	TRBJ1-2	CASSTGTDYGYTF	TGTGCCAGCAGCACGGGGACGGACTATGGCTACACCTTC
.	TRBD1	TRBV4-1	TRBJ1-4	CASSPGPGQGDEKLFF	TGCGCCAGCAGCCCAGGTCCGGGACAGGGGGATGAAAAACTGTTTTTT
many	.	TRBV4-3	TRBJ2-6	CASSQDIGSGANVLTF	TGCGCCAGCAGCCAAGATATAGGGTCTGGGGCCAACGTCCTGACTTTC
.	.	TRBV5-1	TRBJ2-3	CASSLEERRGTDTQYF	TGCGCCAGCAGCTTGGAGGAGCGGAGGGGCACAGATACGCAGTATTTT
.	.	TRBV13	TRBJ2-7	CASSPRATLYEQYF	TGTGCCAGCAGCCCTAGGGCAACCTTGTACGAGCAGTACTTC
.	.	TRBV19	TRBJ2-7	CASSKVRGFRDGDFYEQYF	TGTGCCAGTAGTAAGGTCCGGGGGTTCCGGGACGGCGACTTCTACGAGCAGTACTTC
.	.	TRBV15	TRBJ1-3	CATSRVGVQSANTIYF	TGTGCCACCAGCAGAGTAGGCGTACAGTCTGCAAACACCATATATTTT
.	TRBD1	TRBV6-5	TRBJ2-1	CASSLDRGGDEQFF	TGTGCCAGCAGCCTCGACAGGGGCGGTGATGAGCAGTTCTTC